These 17 T cell receptor beta chains were all obtained from the same sample, sequenced in a study of beta chain features in type 1 diabetes. Isolated RNA was reverse transcribed in full, so expressed TCRB transcripts were sequenced. Profiling relied on immunoSEQ multiplex PCR, and the TCRdb table lists in-frame clones only, not all of them. Found here are 350,000 or so clones, about 20% of them singletons; the top ten hold about 0.045%. Sample: naive CD4+ T cells from blood. The receptors stem from a woman under 30 in good health.

The table lists this clone with a few counts. V usage is TRBV4-3 and J usage is TRBJ2-2, with D maybe TRBD1 (6 bases). Germline lookup yields CDR1 LGHNA and CDR2 YSLEER. V lost 1 base, J lost 6 bases, and 15 bases lay in between. CDR3 length: 16 residues. CDR3: CASSQGAGELAGELFF. DNA for the CDR3: TGCGCCAGCAGCCAAGGGGCAGGGGAGTTGGCCGGGGAGCTGTTTTTT.

The chain is built from TRBV7-9 and TRBJ1-2; D uncertain. V shed 3 bases and J shed 0 bases, with 20 bases lying between them. CDR3 length: 18 amino acids. Per germline, CDR1 SEHNR and CDR2 FQNEAQ (reference sequence). Here the CDR3 reads CASSFDVRRARANYGYTF. For the CDR3, the DNA is TGTGCCAGCAGCTTTGACGTGAGGAGGGCACGAGCTAACTATGGCTACACCTTC.

This clone turned up a few times. The CDR3 nucleotides read TGTGCCAGCAGTGGGACTAGCGGGAGTCTCTCCTACAATGAGCAGTTCTTC. Amino acids: CASSGTSGSLSYNEQFF. The V call is TRBV6-1, the J call TRBJ2-1; 13 bases agree with TRBD2. There are 17 residues in the CDR3. The trim removed 4 bases at V and 0 bases at J, leaving 3 bases unmatched. Germline values: CDR1 MNHNS, CDR2 SASEGT.

The chain couples TRBV6-1 to TRBJ2-6; 9 positions agree with TRBD1. Trimming cost V 4 bases and J 0 bases; bases outside gene matches: 7. Germline values: CDR1 MNHNS, CDR2 SASEGT. There are 18 residues in the CDR3. CDR3 nucleotide sequence: TGTGCCAGCAGTGCCCCGGGACAGGGTTACTCTGGGGCCAACGTCCTGACTTTC. Protein: CASSAPGQGYSGANVLTF.

The chain employs TRBV19 and TRBJ2-2; 7 nucleotides match TRBD1. After removal of 6 bases from V and 6 bases from J, the junction contained 4 bases not matched to a gene. The germline CDR1 and CDR2 sequences are LNHDA and SQIVND (reference sequence). This CDR3 spans 13 amino acids. The CDR3 DNA is TGTGCCAGTAGGGACAGGCGCGCCGGGGAGCTGTTTTTT. Translating gives CASRDRRAGELFF.

A single count supports this clone. CDR3 amino acids: CASSTQTGGYGYTF. As DNA, the CDR3 is TGTGCCAGCAGCACTCAGACAGGGGGCTATGGCTACACCTTC. The chain recombines TRBV7-2 with TRBJ1-2, with 9 bases aligning to TRBD1. This CDR3 is 14 amino acids long. Germline V lookup: CDR1 SGHTA, CDR2 FQGNSA. The trim removed 5 bases at V and 4 bases at J, leaving 5 bases unmatched. Looking up the rest from reference TRBV7-2 and TRBJ1-2 gives the full variable domain: GAGVSQSPSNKVTEKGKDVELRCDPISGHTALYWYRQSLGQGLEFLIYFQGNSAPDKSGLPSDRFSAERTGGSVSTLTIQRTQQEDSAVYLCASSTQTGGYGYTFGSGTRLTVV.

The CDR3 DNA follows: TGTGCCAGCAGTGAAGTCCCTAGCGGGATAATCCATGAGCAGTTCTTC. Its translation: CASSEVPSGIIHEQFF. The rearrangement joins TRBV6-1 to TRBJ2-1; 9 nucleotides align to TRBD2. This CDR3 contains 16 residues. The V gene's germline CDR1 is MNHNS and CDR2 SASEGT. V gave up 1 base and J gave up 8 bases; unmatched junction bases: 9.

J is TRBJ2-7 and V is TRBV5-1; possibly TRBD2 for D (6 bases). Trimming took off 3 bases at V and 5 bases at J, with 9 bases between the two ends. The CDR3 contains 12 residues. Germline CDR1 reads SGHRS; CDR2 reads YFSETQ. CDR3 nucleotides: TGCGCCAGCAGCTACCGGAGGGACGAGCAGTACTTC. Its protein product is CASSYRRDEQYF.

This CDR3 is CASSLDMASGQETQYF. In DNA form, the CDR3 reads TGTGCCAGCAGCTTAGATATGGCTAGCGGACAAGAGACCCAGTACTTC. V gene TRBV11-1 combines with J gene TRBJ2-5, with 7 bases aligning to TRBD2. Germline V lookup: CDR1 SGHAT, CDR2 FQDESV (reference sequence). V trimming: 1 base; J trimming: 2 bases; junction bases outside the gene matches: 7. There are 16 residues in the CDR3.

This clone was recorded a few times. The chain recombines TRBV9 with TRBJ1-3, with 9 bases fitting TRBD1. The germline gives CDR1 SGDLS, CDR2 YYNGEE. The CDR3 totals 15 residues. V shed 0 bases and J 3 bases; nucleotides not matched to a gene: 1. The CDR3: CASSVGDRVGNTIYF. The CDR3 DNA reads as TGTGCCAGCAGCGTAGGGGACAGGGTTGGAAACACCATATATTTT.

This clone has just a few counts. This sequence joins TRBV7-2 and TRBJ2-3; D is undetermined. The germline gives CDR1 SGHTA, CDR2 FQGNSA. Trimming took 4 bases from V and 4 from J, leaving 6 bases between them. This CDR3 region has 12 residues. CDR3 bases: TGTGCCAGCAGCTCCAATCCAGATACGCAGTATTTT. It encodes CASSSNPDTQYF.

The CDR3 here is CASSHGLRAPGTEAFF. DNA of the CDR3: TGTGCCAGCAGCCATGGACTCCGGGCCCCCGGCACTGAAGCTTTCTTT. The chain recombines TRBV14 with TRBJ1-1; no clear D gene. The ends were cut back, 3 bases at V and 4 bases at J, with 18 bases in the middle. Germline lookup yields CDR1 SGHDN and CDR2 FVKESK. The CDR3 runs 16 residues. The whole variable domain, remainder taken from reference TRBV14 and TRBJ1-1, is EAGVTQFPSHSVIEKGQTVTLRCDPISGHDNLYWYRRVMGKEIKFLLHFVKESKQDESGMPNNRFLAERTGGTYSTLKVQPAELEDSGVYFCASSHGLRAPGTEAFFGQGTRLTVV.

The CDR3 loop reads CAWRLTGGHEQYF. The DNA of the CDR3 is TGTGCCTGGAGATTAACAGGGGGCCACGAGCAGTACTTC. The chain is built from TRBV30 and TRBJ2-7; the match to TRBD1 covers 9 bases. The length of the CDR3 is 13 residues. Germline CDR1 reads GTSNPN; CDR2 reads SVGIG (reference sequence). With 3 bases clipped from V and 5 bases from J, the junction kept 5 bases outside the gene matches.

The chain has TRBV18 and TRBJ1-1, with 8 bases lining up with TRBD1. J lost 1 base, V lost 8 bases, and 3 bases had no gene match. The CDR3 consists of 13 residues. CDR1 KGHSH and CDR2 LQKENI come from the germline V gene. As DNA, the CDR3 is TGTGCCAGCACCGGACAGGGGAACACTGAAGCTTTCTTT. Translating gives CASTGQGNTEAFF.

The rearrangement joins TRBV18 to TRBJ2-7; weak D call: TRBD2 (6 bases). Looked up from germline, CDR1 is KGHSH and CDR2 is LQKENI. Deletions cut 4 bases from V and 3 bases from J, with 13 bases between. The CDR3 sequence is 14 residues long. The CDR3, as DNA: TGTGCCAGCTCACGTGCGGAGGGAAACTACGAGCAGTACTTC. It is translated as CASSRAEGNYEQYF.

This clone was counted between two and nine times. The chain joins TRBV29-1 to TRBJ1-5; D is ambiguous. The ends were cut back, 4 bases at V and 6 bases at J, with 13 bases in the middle. Germline V gives CDR1 SQVTM, CDR2 ANQGSEA. CDR3 size: 13 residues. DNA for the CDR3: TGCAGCGTTGGAGGAGGGCCGCTTCAGCCCCAGCATTTT. Its protein is CSVGGGPLQPQHF. The whole variable domain, filled in from reference TRBV29-1 and TRBJ1-5, reads SAVISQKPSRDICQRGTSLTIQCQVDSQVTMMFWYRQQPGQSLTLIATANQGSEATYESGFVIDKFPISRPNLTFSTLTVSNMSPEDSSIYLCSVGGGPLQPQHFGDGTRLSIL.

This chain links TRBV4-2 with TRBJ2-6; D is perhaps TRBD1 (6 bases). This CDR3 has 16 residues. Per the germline V gene, CDR1 is LGHNA and CDR2 is YNFKEQ. The ends were cut back, 1 base at V and 2 bases at J, with 9 bases in the middle. The CDR3 loop reads CASSQATGTGANVLTF. The CDR3 DNA sequence: TGTGCCAGCAGCCAAGCTACAGGGACTGGGGCCAACGTCCTGACTTTC.